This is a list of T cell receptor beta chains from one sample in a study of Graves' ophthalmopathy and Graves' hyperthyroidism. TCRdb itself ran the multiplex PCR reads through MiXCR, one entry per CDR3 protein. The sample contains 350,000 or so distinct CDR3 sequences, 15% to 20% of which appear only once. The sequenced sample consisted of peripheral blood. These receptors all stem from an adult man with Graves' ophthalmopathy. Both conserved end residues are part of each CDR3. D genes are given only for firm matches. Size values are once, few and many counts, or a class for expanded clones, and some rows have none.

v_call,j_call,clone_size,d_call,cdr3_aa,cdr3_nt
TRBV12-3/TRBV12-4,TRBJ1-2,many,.,CASSPGPIYGYTF,TGTGCCAGCAGCCCGGGACCGATCTATGGCTACACCTTC
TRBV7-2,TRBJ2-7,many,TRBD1,CASSLGGTGAYEQYF,TGTGCCAGCAGCTTAGGCGGGACAGGGGCCTACGAGCAGTACTTC
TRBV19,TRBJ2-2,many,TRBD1,CASSRQGIAGELFF,TGTGCCAGTAGTAGACAGGGAATCGCCGGGGAGCTGTTTTTT
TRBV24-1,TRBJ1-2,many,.,CATSDEGYGYTF,TGTGCCACCAGTGATGAGGGCTATGGCTACACCTTC
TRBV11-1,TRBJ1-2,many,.,CASSLVARDGYTF,TGTGCCAGCAGCTTAGTAGCCAGGGATGGCTACACCTTC
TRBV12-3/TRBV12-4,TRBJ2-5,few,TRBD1,CASNRGRDKETQYF,TGTGCCAGCAACAGGGGGCGGGATAAAGAGACCCAGTACTTC
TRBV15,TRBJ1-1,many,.,CATLQRPNTEAFF,TGTGCCACCCTACAGCGACCGAACACTGAAGCTTTCTTT
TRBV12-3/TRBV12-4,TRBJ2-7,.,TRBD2,CASSTIAGGLYEQYF,TGTGCCAGCAGTACAATAGCGGGAGGGCTATACGAGCAGTACTTC
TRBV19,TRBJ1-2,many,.,CASRISGGGGYTF,TGTGCCAGTAGGATATCAGGAGGCGGTGGCTACACCTTC
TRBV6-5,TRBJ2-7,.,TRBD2,CASRYVSGGTYEQYF,TGTGCCAGCAGATATGTTAGCGGGGGAACCTACGAGCAGTACTTC
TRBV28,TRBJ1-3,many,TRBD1,CASTSDRGNGNTIYF,TGTGCCAGCACCTCGGACAGGGGGAATGGAAACACCATATATTTT
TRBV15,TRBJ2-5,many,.,CATSRQGQETQYF,TGTGCCACCAGCAGACAGGGACAAGAGACCCAGTACTTC
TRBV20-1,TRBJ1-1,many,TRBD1,CSARGGGGLVMNTEAFF,TGCAGTGCTAGGGGCGGAGGGGGCTTAGTGATGAACACTGAAGCTTTCTTT
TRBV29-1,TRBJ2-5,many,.,CSVGQAEETQYF,TGCAGCGTTGGACAGGCCGAAGAGACCCAGTACTTC
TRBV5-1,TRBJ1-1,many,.,CASSLEQGTTEAFF,TGCGCCAGCAGCTTGGAGCAGGGGACGACTGAAGCTTTCTTT
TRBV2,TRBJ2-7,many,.,CASNGYDEQYF,TGTGCCAGCAATGGGTACGACGAGCAGTACTTC
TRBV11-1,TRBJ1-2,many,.,CASIGVYGYTF,TGTGCCAGCATTGGGGTCTATGGCTACACCTTC
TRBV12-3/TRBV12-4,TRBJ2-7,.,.,CASSGNRNSYEQYF,TGTGCCAGCAGTGGGAACAGGAACTCCTACGAGCAGTACTTC
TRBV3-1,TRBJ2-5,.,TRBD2,CASSQGPSGSGQETQYF,TGTGCCAGCAGCCAAGGACCGAGCGGGAGTGGCCAAGAGACCCAGTACTTC
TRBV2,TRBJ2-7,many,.,CASSEIVDRGPYEQYF,TGTGCCAGCAGTGAAATCGTTGACCGGGGGCCCTACGAGCAGTACTTC
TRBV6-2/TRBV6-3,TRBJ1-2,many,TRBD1,CASSYSPASGRGGYGYTF,TGTGCCAGCAGTTACTCACCCGCCTCGGGCAGGGGGGGCTATGGCTACACCTTC
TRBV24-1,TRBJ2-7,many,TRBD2,CATSAGLAAGEQYF,TGTGCCACCAGCGCGGGACTAGCCGCTGGGGAGCAGTACTTC
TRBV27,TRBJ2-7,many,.,CASRLLGEPYEQYF,TGTGCCAGCAGACTACTCGGTGAGCCCTACGAGCAGTACTTC
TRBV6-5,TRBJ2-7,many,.,CASSYRYRASYEQYF,TGTGCCAGCAGTTACAGGTACAGGGCCTCCTACGAGCAGTACTTC
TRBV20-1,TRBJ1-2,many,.,CSAGQGSGDGYTF,TGCAGTGCCGGACAAGGGTCGGGTGATGGCTACACCTTC
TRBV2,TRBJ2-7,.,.,CAGGLGQYF,TGTGCCGGCGGACTCGGACAGTACTTC